The 11 T cell receptor beta chains listed next were all sequenced from one sample in a study of T cell clusters in autoimmune cytopenias. TRB was amplified by touch-down multiplex PCR, primer pools A and B combined. Each CDR3 protein gets one entry in TCRdb, which reprocessed the multiplex PCR reads and gives no DNA. The clone table shows approximately 6,500 distinct CDR3 sequences, with the ten largest holding approximately 8.8%. TRB amplification used around 0.25 ug of peripheral blood genomic DNA. Sequences were obtained from peripheral blood. These receptors were taken from a human donor with an autoimmune cytopenia or autoimmune hepatitis (not recorded which).

By frequency, this clonotype is medium-sized (0.01 to 0.1%). The CDR3 reads CASSLGSGARGDTQYF. The chain couples TRBV12-3 or TRBV12-4 to TRBJ2-3; the TCRdb call, TRBD1, lacks DNA for checking. The CDR3 runs 16 residues.

The chain couples TRBV6-2 or TRBV6-3 to TRBJ2-7. Germline CDR1 reads MNHEY; CDR2 reads SVGEGT. The CDR3 loop spans 13 amino acids. The CDR3 region is CASGYRGPYEQYF.

Measured by frequency, this clonotype is medium-sized. The chain combines TRBV19 with TRBJ2-1; the D gene TCRdb calls, TRBD2, cannot be checked with no DNA. Germline V gene lookup returns CDR1 LNHDA and CDR2 SQIVND (reference sequence). The CDR3 length is 15 residues. CDR3 region: CASSISASSYNEQFF.

Judged by frequency, this clonotype is medium-sized. V is TRBV6-1 and J is TRBJ2-7; TCRdb reports TRBD1, a call that lacks DNA to check it against. This CDR3 is 15 amino acids long. Per germline, CDR1 MNHNS and CDR2 SASEGT. The CDR3 is CASSETNRGGYEQYF.

This clonotype ranks as medium-sized (0.01 to 0.1%) in terms of frequency. V gene TRBV19 combines with J gene TRBJ1-6. The germline CDR1 and CDR2 sequences are LNHDA and SQIVND (reference sequence). The length of the CDR3 is 14 residues. The CDR3 loop reads CASSISSSGSPLHF.

By frequency, this clonotype registers medium-sized. The chain links TRBV5-5 to TRBJ2-2. Germline CDR1 is SGHKS and CDR2 is YYEKEE (reference sequence). The CDR3 runs to 14 residues. CDR3 loop: CASSFENSYGELFF.

The chain is built from TRBV6-2 or TRBV6-3 and TRBJ2-1; the D call of TRBD1 rests on TCRdb alone, since no DNA is present to check it. CDR1 MNHEY and CDR2 SVGEGT come from the germline V gene. This CDR3 has 14 residues. CDR3 amino acids: CASSVPGSHNEQFF.

Frequency places this clonotype as medium-sized (0.01 to 0.1%). The chain's CDR3 is CASSMTSSTDTQYF. The gene calls are TRBV6-1 and TRBJ2-3. The germline CDR1 and CDR2 sequences are MNHNS and SASEGT. The CDR3 extends over 14 amino acids.

The rearrangement joins TRBV19 to TRBJ1-1; the D gene TCRdb calls, TRBD1, cannot be checked with no DNA. There are 14 residues in the CDR3. From germline, CDR1 is LNHDA and CDR2 SQIVND (reference sequence). CDR3 sequence: CASTSGTGNTEAFF. Together with reference TRBV19 and TRBJ1-1, the CDR3 gives the full variable domain: DGGITQSPKYLFRKEGQNVTLSCEQNLNHDAMYWYRQDPGQGLRLIYYSQIVNDFQKGDIAEGYSVSREKKESFPLTVTSAQKNPTAFYLCASTSGTGNTEAFFGQGTRLTVV.

Measured by frequency, this clonotype is medium-sized. The chain recombines TRBV13 with TRBJ1-1; TCRdb proposes TRBD1, but this gene call is untestable without DNA. This CDR3 is 15 amino acids long. Germline V gene data show CDR1 as PRHDT and CDR2 as FYEKMQ (reference sequence). CDR3 amino acids: CASSSYYLTGYEAFF.

The chain uses TRBV27 and TRBJ2-7; TCRdb returns TRBD1, unconfirmable since there is no DNA. Germline V gene sequence: CDR1 MNHEY, CDR2 SMNVEV (reference sequence). This CDR3 has 14 residues. This chain's CDR3 is CATSDRLSSYEQYF.